This TCR beta chain was documented in a study of beta chain features in type 1 diabetes. Study conclusions and caveats: Patients' naive, central memory and Treg TCRB repertoires seemed closer to one another than those of healthy donors. Patients and controls would be equally affected if PCR favored shorter templates. A moderate, significant TCRB CDR3 shortening appeared in type 1 diabetes across four CD4+ subsets.

Trimming took 0 bases from V and 1 from J; bases not matched to a gene: 8. Germline values: CDR1 LGHNA, CDR2 YSLEER. The CDR3 runs to 17 residues. Expressed TCRB transcripts were sequenced because the entire RNA isolate underwent reverse transcription. Only in-frame clones appear in the TCRdb table, and some are missing; sequencing was by immunoSEQ multiplex PCR. Here the sample spans a few hundred thousand clones, around 9.9% being singletons. Points on this clone: Its antigen is unknown.

The receptor comes from a man in his thirties or forties with type 1 diabetes. The chain is built from TRBV4-3 and TRBJ2-7; 8 positions agree with TRBD2. Material: naive CD4+ T cells from blood. CDR3 loop: CASSQDPPGGQSYEQYF. In nucleotides, the CDR3 is TGCGCCAGCAGCCAAGATCCACCGGGGGGGCAATCCTACGAGCAGTACTTC.